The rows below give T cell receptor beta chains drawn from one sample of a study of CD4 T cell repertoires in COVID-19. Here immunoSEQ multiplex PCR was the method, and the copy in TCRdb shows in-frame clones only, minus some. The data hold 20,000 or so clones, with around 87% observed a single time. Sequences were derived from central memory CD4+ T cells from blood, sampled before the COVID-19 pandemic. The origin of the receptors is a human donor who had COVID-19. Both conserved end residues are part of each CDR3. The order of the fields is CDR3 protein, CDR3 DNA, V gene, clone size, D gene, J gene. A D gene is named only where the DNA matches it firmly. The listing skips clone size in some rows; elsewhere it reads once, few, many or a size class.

CDR3 protein: CATSRGGINEQFF; CDR3 DNA: TGTGCCACCAGCAGAGGAGGCATCAATGAGCAGTTCTTC; V gene: TRBV15; clone size: .; D gene: .; J gene: TRBJ2-1
CDR3 protein: CASSPQLKDRGGDEQFF; CDR3 DNA: TGTGCCAGCTCACCACAGTTAAAGGACAGGGGTGGCGATGAGCAGTTCTTC; V gene: TRBV18; clone size: .; D gene: TRBD1; J gene: TRBJ2-1
CDR3 protein: CASSLGDTTTGEKLFF; CDR3 DNA: TGCGCCAGCAGCTTGGGGGACACAACGACTGGTGAAAAACTGTTTTTT; V gene: TRBV5-1; clone size: .; D gene: .; J gene: TRBJ1-4
CDR3 protein: CASSVGLAGGEDEQYF; CDR3 DNA: TGTGCCAGCAGCGTCGGACTAGCGGGAGGAGAAGACGAGCAGTACTTC; V gene: TRBV9; clone size: .; D gene: TRBD2; J gene: TRBJ2-7
CDR3 protein: CASSVDGTRGEQYF; CDR3 DNA: TGTGCCAGCAGCGTAGACGGGACTAGGGGTGAGCAGTACTTC; V gene: TRBV9; clone size: .; D gene: TRBD2; J gene: TRBJ2-7
CDR3 protein: CASRDTGGSNQPQHF; CDR3 DNA: TGCGCCAGCAGGGATACAGGGGGTAGCAATCAGCCCCAGCATTTT; V gene: TRBV10-2; clone size: .; D gene: TRBD1; J gene: TRBJ1-5
CDR3 protein: CASSRAGQRDEQYF; CDR3 DNA: TGCGCCAGCAGCCGGGCAGGGCAAAGGGACGAGCAGTACTTC; V gene: TRBV5-1; clone size: .; D gene: .; J gene: TRBJ2-7
CDR3 protein: CASSGATSGRSSGELFF; CDR3 DNA: TGTGCCAGCAGCGGGGCGACTAGCGGGAGATCCTCCGGGGAGCTGTTTTTT; V gene: TRBV7-2; clone size: .; D gene: TRBD2; J gene: TRBJ2-2
CDR3 protein: CASSLPGQVETQYF; CDR3 DNA: TGTGCCAGCAGCTTACCGGGACAGGTCGAGACCCAGTACTTC; V gene: TRBV5-6; clone size: .; D gene: TRBD1; J gene: TRBJ2-5
CDR3 protein: CASSLTGQGIADTQYF; CDR3 DNA: TGTGCCAGCAGCCTCACGGGACAGGGAATCGCAGATACGCAGTATTTT; V gene: TRBV5-6; clone size: .; D gene: TRBD1; J gene: TRBJ2-3
CDR3 protein: CASSPGLAGGTYEQYF; CDR3 DNA: TGCGCCAGCAGCCCGGGACTAGCGGGAGGAACCTACGAGCAGTACTTC; V gene: TRBV4-1; clone size: .; D gene: TRBD2; J gene: TRBJ2-7
CDR3 protein: CASTAGGGRVPEQFF; CDR3 DNA: TGTGCCAGCACGGCCGGTGGCGGGAGGGTTCCTGAGCAGTTCTTC; V gene: TRBV7-2; clone size: .; D gene: TRBD2; J gene: TRBJ2-1
CDR3 protein: CASSGHRVENSPLHF; CDR3 DNA: TGTGCCAGCAGCGGCCACAGGGTGGAGAATTCACCCCTCCACTTT; V gene: TRBV5-4; clone size: .; D gene: .; J gene: TRBJ1-6
CDR3 protein: CASSPTGGAYEQYF; CDR3 DNA: TGCGCCAGCAGCCCGACAGGGGGTGCCTACGAGCAGTACTTC; V gene: TRBV5-1; clone size: .; D gene: TRBD1; J gene: TRBJ2-7
CDR3 protein: CASSPLTGAYEQYF; CDR3 DNA: TGTGCCAGTAGTCCCCTCACCGGGGCCTACGAGCAGTACTTC; V gene: TRBV19; clone size: .; D gene: .; J gene: TRBJ2-7
CDR3 protein: CASSTLAGGGDIQYF; CDR3 DNA: TGTGCCAGTAGTACACTAGCGGGAGGTGGGGACATTCAGTACTTC; V gene: TRBV19; clone size: few; D gene: TRBD2; J gene: TRBJ2-4
CDR3 protein: CASSLGWSGNKAFF; CDR3 DNA: TGTGCCAGCAGCTTGGGCTGGTCGGGGAACAAAGCTTTCTTT; V gene: TRBV11-2; clone size: .; D gene: .; J gene: TRBJ1-1
CDR3 protein: CASSARPLAGGDYEQYF; CDR3 DNA: TGTGCCAGCAGTGCCAGACCTCTAGCGGGAGGAGACTACGAGCAGTACTTC; V gene: TRBV6-9; clone size: few; D gene: TRBD2; J gene: TRBJ2-7
CDR3 protein: CASKIMTAIQETQYF; CDR3 DNA: TGCGCCAGCAAGATCATGACAGCGATCCAAGAGACCCAGTACTTC; V gene: TRBV5-1; clone size: .; D gene: .; J gene: TRBJ2-5
CDR3 protein: CASSVVSAGYEKLFF; CDR3 DNA: TGTGCCAGCAGCGTGGTGTCCGCAGGTTACGAAAAACTGTTTTTT; V gene: TRBV5-6; clone size: .; D gene: .; J gene: TRBJ1-4
CDR3 protein: CASSPAGANTGELFF; CDR3 DNA: TGCGCCAGCAGTCCAGCGGGGGCAAACACCGGGGAGCTGTTTTTT; V gene: TRBV10-2; clone size: .; D gene: TRBD2; J gene: TRBJ2-2
CDR3 protein: CASSMTGSGNTIYF; CDR3 DNA: TGTGCCAGCAGCATGACAGGTTCTGGAAACACCATATATTTT; V gene: TRBV7-8; clone size: .; D gene: .; J gene: TRBJ1-3
CDR3 protein: CAISDLGGPTITDTQYF; CDR3 DNA: TGTGCCATCAGTGATTTAGGGGGCCCCACTATCACAGATACGCAGTATTTT; V gene: TRBV10-3; clone size: .; D gene: TRBD1; J gene: TRBJ2-3
CDR3 protein: CASSLAAGETEAFF; CDR3 DNA: TGCGCCAGCAGCTTGGCCGCGGGTGAAACTGAAGCTTTCTTT; V gene: TRBV5-1; clone size: .; D gene: .; J gene: TRBJ1-1
CDR3 protein: CASSPTTGTNQPQHF; CDR3 DNA: TGCGCCAGCAGCCCAACGACAGGGACCAATCAGCCCCAGCATTTT; V gene: TRBV5-1; clone size: once; D gene: TRBD1; J gene: TRBJ1-5
CDR3 protein: CASSHPSGSSGGSEVQETQYF; CDR3 DNA: TGCGCCAGCAGCCATCCTTCTGGTAGTAGCGGGGGGTCAGAAGTCCAAGAGACCCAGTACTTC; V gene: TRBV4-1; clone size: .; D gene: TRBD2; J gene: TRBJ2-5
CDR3 protein: CASSQDPDSRRSPLHF; CDR3 DNA: TGTGCCAGCAGCCAAGATCCCGACAGTAGACGGTCACCCCTCCACTTT; V gene: TRBV14; clone size: .; D gene: .; J gene: TRBJ1-6
CDR3 protein: CASSETGTTNTGELFF; CDR3 DNA: TGTGCCAGCAGCGAGACCGGGACAACAAACACCGGGGAGCTGTTTTTT; V gene: TRBV9; clone size: .; D gene: .; J gene: TRBJ2-2
CDR3 protein: CASSLASRGSYEQYF; CDR3 DNA: TGTGCCAGCAGTTTAGCTTCCCGAGGGTCCTACGAGCAGTACTTC; V gene: TRBV5-4; clone size: once; D gene: .; J gene: TRBJ2-7